Shown below are 5 T cell receptor beta chains from a single sample sequenced in a study of cytomegalovirus exposure and HLA in healthy donors. Researchers ran the PCR with 60 Vbeta and 13 Jbeta primers. The method was immunoSEQ multiplex PCR; TCRdb's version includes in-frame clones alone and lacks a portion of them. The sample consists of 130,000 to 150,000 clones, around three quarters of them appearing once. The sequenced sample was PBMCs. These receptors were obtained from a woman in her 40s in good health and CMV-seronegative.

V is TRBV5-4 and J is TRBJ1-4; D gene unclear. V gave up 3 bases and J gave up 6 bases, with 18 bases separating them. The CDR3 loop spans 16 amino acids. Germline-derived CDR1 and CDR2 are SGHNT and YYREEE (reference sequence). In DNA, the CDR3 is TGTGCCAGCAGCTCTCAACTGGGAGGTCAGCATGAAAAACTGTTTTTT. Translation: CASSSQLGGQHEKLFF.

The V gene is TRBV5-1, the J gene TRBJ1-1; weak D call: TRBD1 (6 bases). There are 17 residues in the CDR3. Germline loops: CDR1 SGHRS, CDR2 YFSETQ. The V end was cut by 0 bases, the J end by 1 base, with 16 bases between. The CDR3 region has the DNA TGCGCCAGCAGCTTGGTGGGGGCTACAGCGCAGAACACTGAAGCTTTCTTT. Its protein is CASSLVGATAQNTEAFF.

The CDR3 sequence: CSDSGGRDYGYTF. CDR3 in DNA: TGCAGCGATTCAGGGGGTCGGGACTATGGCTACACCTTC. The gene calls are TRBV29-1 and TRBJ1-2, with TRBD1 matching over 7 bases. This CDR3 is built from 13 residues. V lost 7 bases, J lost 3 bases, and 8 bases stayed unmatched. CDR1 SQVTM and CDR2 ANQGSEA come from the germline V gene.

The rearrangement uses TRBV10-1 and TRBJ1-2; TRBD1 is a possible D gene (5 bases). The ends were cut back, 3 bases at V and 6 bases at J, with 11 bases in the middle. The CDR3 loop spans 13 amino acids. CDR1 and CDR2 from the germline V gene are WNHNN and SYGVQD (reference sequence). CDR3 sequence reads: CASSDSQGDGYTF. Here the CDR3 DNA reads TGCGCCAGCAGTGATAGCCAGGGTGATGGCTACACCTTC.

The V call is TRBV6-5, the J call TRBJ2-1; D perhaps matches TRBD2 (5 bases). This CDR3 region has 15 residues. Trimming pared 5 bases from V and 14 bases from J, leaving 25 bases between. Germline CDR1 and CDR2: MNHEY and SVGAGI. This CDR3 is CASSPFMGSDDDKFF. The CDR3 DNA is TGTGCCAGCAGTCCCTTTATGGGGAGTGACGACGATAAGTTCTTC.